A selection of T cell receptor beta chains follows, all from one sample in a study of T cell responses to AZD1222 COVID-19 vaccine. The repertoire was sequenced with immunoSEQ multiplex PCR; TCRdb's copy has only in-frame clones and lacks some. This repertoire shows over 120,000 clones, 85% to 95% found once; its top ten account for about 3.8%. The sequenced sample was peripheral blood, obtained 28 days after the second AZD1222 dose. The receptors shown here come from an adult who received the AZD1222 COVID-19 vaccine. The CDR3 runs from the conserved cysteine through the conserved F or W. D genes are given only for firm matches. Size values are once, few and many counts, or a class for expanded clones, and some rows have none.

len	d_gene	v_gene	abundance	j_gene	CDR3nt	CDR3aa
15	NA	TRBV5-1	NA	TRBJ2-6	TGCGCCAGCAGCTTGAGATCACCTGGGGCCAACGTCCTGACTTTC	CASSLRSPGANVLTF
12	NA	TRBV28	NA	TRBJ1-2	TGTGCCAGCAGTTGGGGCAGGGCCGGCTACACCTTC	CASSWGRAGYTF
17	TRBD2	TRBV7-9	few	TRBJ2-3	TGTGCCAGCAGCGCCGCGGGGAGGGCGTATAGCACAGATACGCAGTATTTT	CASSAAGRAYSTDTQYF
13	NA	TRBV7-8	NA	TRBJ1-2	TGTGCCAGCAGCTTAGGTTTCGGATATGGCTACACCTTC	CASSLGFGYGYTF
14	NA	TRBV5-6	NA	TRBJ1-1	TGTGCCAGCAGCGCGAGGGGGGTCCGGACTGAAGCTTTCTTT	CASSARGVRTEAFF
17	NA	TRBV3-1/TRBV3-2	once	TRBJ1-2	TGTGCCAGCAGCCAAGATCTTTCTATCGGAGGGAGGGATGGCTACACCTTC	CASSQDLSIGGRDGYTF
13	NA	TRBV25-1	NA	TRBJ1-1	TGTGCCAGCAGTTCCCACATGAACACTGAAGCTTTCTTT	CASSSHMNTEAFF
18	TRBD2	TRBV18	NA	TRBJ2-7	TGTGCCAGCTCACCTCGGTCCCCGGCTCCTAGCGGGAGTAACGAGCAGTACTTC	CASSPRSPAPSGSNEQYF
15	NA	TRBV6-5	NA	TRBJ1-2	TGTGCCAGCAGTCCGACCCGGAGCACCGGGTATGGCTACACCTTC	CASSPTRSTGYGYTF
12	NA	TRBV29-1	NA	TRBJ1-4	TGCAGCTACGAAGGTGTGAATGAAAAACTGTTTTTT	CSYEGVNEKLFF
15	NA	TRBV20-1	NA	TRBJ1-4	TGCAGTGCTAGTGAGGGACCCGCAGCTAATGAAAAACTGTTTTTT	CSASEGPAANEKLFF
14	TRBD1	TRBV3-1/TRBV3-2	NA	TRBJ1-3	TGTGCCAGCAGCCCCAGGGGGTCTGGAAACACCATATATTTT	CASSPRGSGNTIYF
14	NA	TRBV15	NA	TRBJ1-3	TGTGCCACCAGCCCCGAGGTGGACGGAAACACCATATATTTT	CATSPEVDGNTIYF
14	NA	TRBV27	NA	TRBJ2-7	TGTGCCAGCAGTTTATCTAGGTCTGACTACGAGCAGTACTTC	CASSLSRSDYEQYF
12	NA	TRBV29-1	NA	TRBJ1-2	TGCAGCGTTGTGGATCGAAACTATGGCTACACCTTC	CSVVDRNYGYTF
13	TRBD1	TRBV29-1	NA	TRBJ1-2	TGCAGCGGTGAAGATGGAACAGGGGATGGCTACACCTTC	CSGEDGTGDGYTF
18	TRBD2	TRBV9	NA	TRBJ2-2	TGTGCCAGCAGCGTAACTAGCGGGAGGACCGCGAACACCGGGGAGCTGTTTTTT	CASSVTSGRTANTGELFF
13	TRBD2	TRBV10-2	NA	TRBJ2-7	TGCGCCAGCAAAACTAGCGGGAGTAGCGAGCAGTACTTC	CASKTSGSSEQYF
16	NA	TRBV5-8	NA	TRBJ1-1	TGTGCCAGCAGCTTAGTAAAGGGGAGCTGGAACACTGAAGCTTTCTTT	CASSLVKGSWNTEAFF
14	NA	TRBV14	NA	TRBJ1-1	TGTGCCAGCAGCCAAGGACAGCTGGGCGCTGAAGCTTTCTTT	CASSQGQLGAEAFF
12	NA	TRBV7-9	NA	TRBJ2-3	TGTGCCAGCAGCCCCCCACGAGATACGCAGTATTTT	CASSPPRDTQYF
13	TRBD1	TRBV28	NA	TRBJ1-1	TGTGCCAGCAATGGCAGGGGGGTCACTGAAGCTTTCTTT	CASNGRGVTEAFF
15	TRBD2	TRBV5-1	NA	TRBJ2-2	TGCGCCAGCAGCCACGGGACTACCATCGCCGGGGAGCTGTTTTTT	CASSHGTTIAGELFF
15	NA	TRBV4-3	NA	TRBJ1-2	TGCGCCAGCAGCCAAGTCGGGCAGGACCGCTATGGCTACACCTTC	CASSQVGQDRYGYTF
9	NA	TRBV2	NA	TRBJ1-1	TGTGCCAGCCGTGAGGGGGCTTTCTTT	CASREGAFF
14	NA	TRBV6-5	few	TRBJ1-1	TGTGCCAGCGACGCCTGGGACGGGCGGACTGAAGCTTTCTTT	CASDAWDGRTEAFF
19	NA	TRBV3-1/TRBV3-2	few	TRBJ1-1	TGTGCCAGCAGCCTCCGTAGAAACCATCGCGGGGAATCAGGCACTGAAGCTTTCTTT	CASSLRRNHRGESGTEAFF
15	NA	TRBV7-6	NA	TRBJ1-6	TGTGCCAGCAGCTTGTATTCAGGCAGAAATTCACCCCTCCACTTT	CASSLYSGRNSPLHF
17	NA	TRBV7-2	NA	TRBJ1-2	TGTGCCAGCAGCCTAAGACAGGTCCCCCACACTAACTATGGCTACACCTTC	CASSLRQVPHTNYGYTF
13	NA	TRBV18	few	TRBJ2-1	TGTGCCAGCTCACCTGTTCTAGTCGGCGAGCAGTTCTTC	CASSPVLVGEQFF
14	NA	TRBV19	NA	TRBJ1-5	TGTGCCAGTAGTACCCGCGGACGCAATCAGCCCCAGCATTTT	CASSTRGRNQPQHF
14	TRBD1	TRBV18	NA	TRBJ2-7	TGTGCCAGCTCACCACTGGGACAGGGAGACGAGCAGTACTTC	CASSPLGQGDEQYF
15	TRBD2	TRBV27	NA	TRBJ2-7	TGTGCCAGCAGTTACACTAGCGCCAACTCCTACGAGCAGTACTTC	CASSYTSANSYEQYF